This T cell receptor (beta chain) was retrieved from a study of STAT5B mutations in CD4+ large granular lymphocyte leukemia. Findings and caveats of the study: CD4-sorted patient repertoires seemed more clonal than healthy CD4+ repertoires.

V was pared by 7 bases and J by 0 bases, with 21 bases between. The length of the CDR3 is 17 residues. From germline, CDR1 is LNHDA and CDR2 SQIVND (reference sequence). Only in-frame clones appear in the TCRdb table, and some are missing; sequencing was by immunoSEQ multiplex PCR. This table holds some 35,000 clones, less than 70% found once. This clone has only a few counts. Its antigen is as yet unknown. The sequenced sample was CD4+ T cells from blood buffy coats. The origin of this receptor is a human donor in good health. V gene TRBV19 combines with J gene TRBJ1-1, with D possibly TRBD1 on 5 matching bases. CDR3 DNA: TGTGCCAGTACCCCCTTGGGGGGAATCTTCATGAACACTGAAGCTTTCTTT. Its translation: CASTPLGGIFMNTEAFF. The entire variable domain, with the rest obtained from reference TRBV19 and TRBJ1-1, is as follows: DGGITQSPKYLFRKEGQNVTLSCEQNLNHDAMYWYRQDPGQGLRLIYYSQIVNDFQKGDIAEGYSVSREKKESFPLTVTSAQKNPTAFYLCASTPLGGIFMNTEAFFGQGTRLTVV.